The 30 T cell receptor beta chains below come from one sample, sequenced in a study of blood T cell repertoires in COVID-19. Measured with immunoSEQ multiplex PCR; TCRdb has only the in-frame clones, and not every one. The top ten hold approximately 4.5% of the sample, which has 80,000 to 100,000 clones, 81% seen once. What was sequenced was peripheral blood. The receptors come from a man aged 55 to 70 with acute or convalescent COVID-19.

The chain recombines TRBV5-1 with TRBJ1-1; TRBD1 agrees at 9 bases. The V segment lost 4 bases and the J segment 4 bases; nucleotides outside the gene matches: 2. CDR3 length equals 13 residues. Germline assignment: CDR1 SGHRS and CDR2 YFSETQ. The CDR3 is CASSRQGGTEAFF. The CDR3 DNA sequence: TGCGCCAGCAGCCGACAGGGGGGCACTGAAGCTTTCTTT. The full variable domain, rest sourced from reference TRBV5-1 and TRBJ1-1, is KAGVTQTPRYLIKTRGQQVTLSCSPISGHRSVSWYQQTPGQGLQFLFEYFSETQRNKGNFPGRFSGRQFSNSRSEMNVSTLELGDSALYLCASSRQGGTEAFFGQGTRLTVV.

This clone showed up just once. The J gene is TRBJ2-2, the V gene TRBV6-5; the match to TRBD1 covers 8 bases. V dropped 8 bases and J dropped 1; count of bases not matched to a gene: 3. Germline V CDR1 and CDR2: MNHEY, SVGAGI. CDR3 length: 14 amino acids. Written as DNA, the CDR3 is TGTGCCAGCGCGGGACAGGAGAACACCGGGGAGCTGTTTTTT. This sequence encodes CASAGQENTGELFF.

The gene calls are TRBV7-9 and TRBJ2-1, with D perhaps matching TRBD2 (6 bases). CDR1 and CDR2 (germline): SEHNR, FQNEAQ (reference sequence). The CDR3 is 15 amino acids. The V and J ends lost 5 bases and 10 bases respectively, with 21 bases between them. The CDR3 sequence is CASSPRSGEPWEQFF. The CDR3 nucleotides read TGTGCCAGCAGCCCCCGGTCGGGGGAACCTTGGGAGCAGTTCTTC.

The chain recombines TRBV5-1 with TRBJ2-7; D is uncertain. Germline V CDR1 and CDR2: SGHRS, YFSETQ. The CDR3 consists of 13 residues. Trimming removed 3 bases at V and 2 bases at J, with 9 bases between. The CDR3 loop is CASSWRQPYEQYF. The CDR3 coding sequence is TGCGCCAGCAGCTGGCGGCAGCCCTACGAGCAGTACTTC.

The CDR3 DNA reads TGTGCCAGCAGCGTATTGATGGGGGGGAGTAACACCGGGGAGCTGTTTTTT. This encodes CASSVLMGGSNTGELFF. V usage is TRBV9 and J usage is TRBJ2-2; 7 bases map to TRBD2. The trim removed 1 base at V and 2 bases at J, leaving 8 bases unmatched. The CDR3 is 17 residues long. The germline gives CDR1 SGDLS, CDR2 YYNGEE.

A single count supports this clone. DNA for the CDR3: TGCGCCAGCAGCTTGGTTCCATCGGGCGGAGGGGTCTACAATGAGCAGTTCTTC. It codes for CASSLVPSGGGVYNEQFF. The gene calls are TRBV5-1 and TRBJ2-1; tentatively, D is TRBD2 (6 bases). The V and J ends lost 0 bases and 3 bases respectively, with 19 bases between them. The CDR3 has 18 residues. Germline-derived CDR1 and CDR2 are SGHRS and YFSETQ.

Here the CDR3 reads CASSVVRGELFF. CDR3 bases: TGTGCCAGTAGTGTCGTCAGGGGAGAACTGTTTTTT. The chain carries TRBV19 and TRBJ1-4, with a weak D call TRBD1 (6 bases). Germline CDR1 is LNHDA and CDR2 is SQIVND (reference sequence). This CDR3 has 12 residues. V lost 5 bases and J lost 12, with 13 bases in between.

In this sample, this clone turned up many times. J is TRBJ2-3 and V is TRBV10-1, with TRBD2 matching 7 bases. Germline V gene data show CDR1 as WNHNN and CDR2 as SYGVQD (reference sequence). This CDR3 comprises 13 residues. J gave up 8 bases and V 2 bases, and 4 bases lay outside the gene matches. In nucleotides, the CDR3 is TGCGCCAGCAGTGAGGATCCGGGGGGTACGCAGTATTTT. Amino acids: CASSEDPGGTQYF.

The chain couples TRBV5-4 to TRBJ1-2; 12 nucleotides agree with TRBD1. V lost 3 bases, J lost 7 bases, and 4 bases stayed unmatched. The CDR3 spans 14 residues. Germline V gives CDR1 SGHNT, CDR2 YYREEE (reference sequence). The CDR3 bases are TGTGCCAGCAGCTGGGGACAGGGGGCGTTTGGCTACACCTTC. Translated: CASSWGQGAFGYTF.

The genes are TRBV7-9 and TRBJ2-5; TRBD1 aligns across 9 bases. J gave up 9 bases and V 5 bases, and 7 bases lay outside the gene matches. Germline CDR1 reads SEHNR; CDR2 reads FQNEAQ (reference sequence). The CDR3 runs to 13 residues. The CDR3 sequence is CASSQGQGWSQYF. In nucleotides, the CDR3 is TGTGCCAGCAGCCAAGGACAGGGGTGGTCCCAGTACTTC.

CDR3 residues: CASSQAPEQFF. CDR3 in DNA: TGTGCCAGCAGCCAAGCTCCGGAGCAGTTCTTC. V gene TRBV27 combines with J gene TRBJ2-1; D is uncertain. Trimming stripped 6 bases from V and 10 bases from J, with 10 bases between. The CDR3 is made up of 11 amino acids. Germline V gene lookup returns CDR1 MNHEY and CDR2 SMNVEV (reference sequence).

This chain joins TRBV4-3 and TRBJ1-2; a weak D match, TRBD1 (5 bases). Germline CDR1 is LGHNA and CDR2 is YSLEER. The CDR3 extends over 17 amino acids. Trimming stripped 0 bases from V and 7 bases from J, with 21 bases between. CDR3 region: CASSQELSGLGVGGYTF. CDR3 DNA: TGCGCCAGCAGCCAAGAACTCTCGGGACTAGGTGTAGGTGGCTACACCTTC.

In this sample, this clone turned up once. The gene calls are TRBV19 and TRBJ2-3, with TRBD1 matching over 7 bases. The CDR3 spans 15 residues. Per germline, CDR1 LNHDA and CDR2 SQIVND (reference sequence). The ends lost 5 bases at V and 4 bases at J; junction bases unmatched: 9. Written as DNA, the CDR3 is TGTGCCAGTAGTCACAGGGGAAGGGGGCCAGATACGCAGTATTTT. The encoded protein is CASSHRGRGPDTQYF.

V and J are TRBV12-3 or TRBV12-4 and TRBJ2-3; a possible D gene is TRBD2 (6 bases). This CDR3 has 12 residues. V dropped 7 bases and J dropped 6 bases, with 11 bases sitting between them. The CDR3 region has the DNA TGTGCCAGCACCACTACTAGCGATACGCAGTATTTT. It yields the protein CASTTTSDTQYF.

CDR3 protein: CASSDMAFSPLHF. CDR3 DNA sequence: TGTGCCAGCAGTGACATGGCCTTTTCACCCCTCCACTTT. The rearrangement uses TRBV6-1 and TRBJ1-6; D remains unclear. CDR1 and CDR2 from the germline V gene are MNHNS and SASEGT. The CDR3 contains 13 residues. Trimming took off 3 bases at V and 9 bases at J, with 9 bases between the two ends.

DNA of the CDR3: TGTGCCACCAGTGATCCGGGACAGGGGAGAGAGACCCAGTACTTC. It specifies CATSDPGQGRETQYF. The rearrangement uses TRBV24-1 and TRBJ2-5, with 10 bases aligning to TRBD1. Germline values: CDR1 KGHDR, CDR2 SFDVKD. V dropped 3 bases and J dropped 4; count of bases not matched to a gene: 4. The CDR3 contains 15 residues.

The chain links TRBV6-2 or TRBV6-3 to TRBJ1-5, with unresolved D. This CDR3 contains 18 residues. Trimming cost V 0 bases and J 0 bases, with 15 bases left between them. Germline CDR1 and CDR2: MNHEY and SVGEGT. CDR3 residues: CASSYSTFAVISNQPQHF. CDR3 bases: TGTGCCAGCAGTTACTCGACTTTCGCCGTTATTAGCAATCAGCCCCAGCATTTT.

J is TRBJ2-7 and V is TRBV15; 13 nucleotides align to TRBD2. Trimming removed 1 base from V and 7 bases from J; junction bases left unmatched: 7. Germline V gene sequence: CDR1 LNHNV, CDR2 YYDKDF (reference sequence). This CDR3 comprises 16 residues. The CDR3 DNA sequence: TGTGCCACCAGCAGAGCGTCCCCGGGACTAGCGGGGGAGCAGTACTTC. The encoded protein is CATSRASPGLAGEQYF.

The chain couples TRBV18 to TRBJ2-1; possible D gene TRBD1, 5 bases. This CDR3 has 14 residues. The ends were cut back, 2 bases at V and 5 bases at J, with 10 bases in the middle. Looked up from germline, CDR1 is KGHSH and CDR2 is LQKENI. DNA for the CDR3: TGTGCCAGCTCACCATACAGGAGAGACAATGAGCAGTTCTTC. Its protein product is CASSPYRRDNEQFF. Combining the CDR3 with reference TRBV18 and TRBJ2-1 gives the whole variable domain NAGVMQNPRHLVRRRGQEARLRCSPMKGHSHVYWYRQLPEEGLKFMVYLQKENIIDESGMPKERFSAEFPKEGPSILRIQQVVRGDSAAYFCASSPYRRDNEQFFGPGTRLTVL.

This chain links TRBV7-2 with TRBJ1-2; D is undetermined. V was shortened by 1 base and J by 4 bases, with 19 bases between the two germline ends. CDR1 is SGHTA and CDR2 is FQGNSA in the germline V gene. The CDR3 totals 17 residues. CDR3 bases: TGTGCCAGCAGCTTAGGGCCCCGGACCAGGACTAGCTATGGCTACACCTTC. This codes for CASSLGPRTRTSYGYTF.

The genes are TRBV27 and TRBJ2-1, with 7 bases aligning to TRBD2. In germline, CDR1 is MNHEY, CDR2 SMNVEV (reference sequence). J lost 0 bases, V lost 6 bases, and 5 bases had no gene match. The CDR3 consists of 15 residues. Written as DNA, the CDR3 is TGTGCCAGCAGCTTAACTAGCGACTCCTACAATGAGCAGTTCTTC. Protein sequence: CASSLTSDSYNEQFF.

The chain carries TRBV20-1 and TRBJ2-1; perhaps TRBD1 as D (5 bases). V dropped 3 bases and J dropped 7 bases, with 19 bases sitting between them. Germline CDR1 reads DFQATT; CDR2 reads SNEGSKA (reference sequence). This CDR3 region has 15 residues. The CDR3 DNA follows: TGCAGTGCTAGTCTTCGACTGCCCTCAGGGAATGAGCAGTTCTTC. Its protein is CSASLRLPSGNEQFF.

This sequence joins TRBV6-5 and TRBJ2-1, with D perhaps TRBD2 (6 bases). V shed 4 bases and J shed 6 bases, with 16 bases lying between them. The germline V gene has CDR1 MNHEY and CDR2 SVGAGI. CDR3 size: 15 residues. Here the CDR3 reads CASSLRRDPSNEQFF. CDR3 bases: TGTGCCAGCAGTTTACGGCGGGACCCATCCAATGAGCAGTTCTTC.

V usage is TRBV28 and J usage is TRBJ1-1, with a weak D call TRBD1 (5 bases). CDR1 and CDR2 from the germline V gene are MDHEN and SYDVKM. V lost 5 bases to trimming and J lost 3 bases, with 13 bases between them. The CDR3 spans 14 residues. CDR3: CASSQVGGDTEAFF. In DNA, the CDR3 is TGTGCCAGCAGTCAAGTGGGGGGGGACACTGAAGCTTTCTTT.

The CDR3 coding sequence is TGTGCCAGCAGTGGACAGGGGGCTTCCTATGGCTACACCTTC. Translation gives CASSGQGASYGYTF. V is TRBV2 and J is TRBJ1-2; 10 nucleotides agree with TRBD1. The junction had 3 bases not matched to a gene; V was cut back by 4 bases and J by 4 bases. The germline gives CDR1 SNHLY, CDR2 FYNNEI. This CDR3 contains 14 residues.

The CDR3 loop reads CASSRGGELFF. For the CDR3, the DNA is TGTGCCAGCAGTCGAGGCGGGGAGCTGTTTTTT. V usage is TRBV6-2 or TRBV6-3 and J usage is TRBJ2-2; D gene uncertain. CDR1 is MNHEY, CDR2 SVGEGT, per germline. This CDR3 spans 11 amino acids. V lost 5 bases, J lost 7 bases, and 5 bases lay in between.

This rearrangement joins TRBV18 to TRBJ2-7; D is unresolved. This CDR3 region has 14 residues. The germline gives CDR1 KGHSH, CDR2 LQKENI. The V end lost 6 bases, the J end lost 4 bases, and 16 bases lay between the germline ends. CDR3 sequence reads: CASSAGAGLYEQYF. For the CDR3, the DNA is TGTGCCAGCTCCGCAGGCGCAGGTCTGTACGAGCAGTACTTC.

This chain joins TRBV6-5 and TRBJ2-3; 7 positions agree with TRBD2. Germline V gene data show CDR1 as MNHEY and CDR2 as SVGAGI. V shed 2 bases and J 3 bases; nucleotides not matched to a gene: 5. The CDR3 spans 15 residues. CDR3 DNA: TGTGCCAGCAGTTACCTTACGGGGGGAACAGATACGCAGTATTTT. This encodes CASSYLTGGTDTQYF.

This sequence joins TRBV11-2 and TRBJ1-5; maybe TRBD1 (6 bases). V shed 6 bases and J shed 6 bases, with 21 bases lying between them. This CDR3 contains 16 residues. Germline CDR1 reads SGHAT; CDR2 reads FQNNGV. CDR3 sequence (DNA): TGTGCCAGCAGTCTAGGGGGTTGGGGTGGAAGTCAGCCCCAGCATTTT. This sequence encodes CASSLGGWGGSQPQHF.

The V and J genes are TRBV6-6 and TRBJ1-5; no firm D call. Germline V CDR1 and CDR2: MNHNY, SVGAGI (reference sequence). Trimming took 4 bases from V and 2 from J, leaving 9 bases between them. This CDR3 has 14 amino acids. Here the CDR3 reads CASSSSAGNQPQHF. CDR3 in DNA: TGTGCCAGCAGTTCTTCAGCGGGCAATCAGCCCCAGCATTTT.